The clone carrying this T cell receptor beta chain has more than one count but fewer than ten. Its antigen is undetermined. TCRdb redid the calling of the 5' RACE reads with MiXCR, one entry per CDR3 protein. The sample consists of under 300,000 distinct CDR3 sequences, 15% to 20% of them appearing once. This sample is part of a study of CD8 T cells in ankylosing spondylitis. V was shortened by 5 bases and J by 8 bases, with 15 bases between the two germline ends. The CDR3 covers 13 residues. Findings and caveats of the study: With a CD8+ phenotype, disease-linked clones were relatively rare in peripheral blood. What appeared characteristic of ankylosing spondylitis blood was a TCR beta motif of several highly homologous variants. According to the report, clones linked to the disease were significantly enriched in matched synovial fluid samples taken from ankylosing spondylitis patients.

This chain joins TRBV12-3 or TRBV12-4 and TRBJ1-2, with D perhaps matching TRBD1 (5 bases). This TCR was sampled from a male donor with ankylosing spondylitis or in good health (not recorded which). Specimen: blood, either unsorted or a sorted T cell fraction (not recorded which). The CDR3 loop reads CASSPGGLEGYTF. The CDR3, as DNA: TGTGCCAGCAGTCCGGGGGGACTTGAGGGCTACACCTTC.